This T cell receptor beta chain was sequenced during a study of naive and memory T cell subsets. Overall study results and limits: No ground truth validated the naive and memory repertoire findings. Especially in CD8 cells, naive repertoires contained a few larger clonotypes, possibly CD45RA-re-expressing memory cells.

The beta constant-region primer was an equimolar mix of two oligonucleotides covering TRBC1 and TRBC2. Nested alpha and beta constant-region primers with the SP2 primer drove four PCR rounds on ligated cDNA. TCRdb processed the UMI-ligation and nested PCR reads anew with MiXCR; each CDR3 protein has one entry. Among 120,000 to 150,000 distinct CDR3 sequences listed, about 20% were seen once. In its sample, this clonotype was seen a few times. The antigen is undetermined. Germline V gene sequence: CDR1 MNHEY, CDR2 SVGAGI. Trimming removed 6 bases from V and 2 bases from J, with 14 bases in between. CDR3 length equals 14 residues.

The sequenced material came from naive CD4+ T cells from blood. This receptor was identified in a human donor in good health. This chain uses TRBV6-5 with TRBJ2-7; D possibly corresponds to TRBD2 (5 bases). This CDR3 reads CASRLAEGPYEQYF. CDR3 DNA sequence: TGTGCCAGCAGGCTAGCAGAAGGGCCCTACGAGCAGTACTTC.